One and the same sample provided the 20 T cell receptor beta chains below, sequenced in a study of response to subunit inactivated influenza vaccine. MiXCR, applied by TCRdb to the RT-PCR reads, yields one record per CDR3 protein. The sample yields roughly 650,000 distinct CDR3 sequences, 14% seen once. The sequences come from PBMCs from blood, collected 14 to 15 days before vaccination. These receptors all come from a man over 45 who received an inactivated influenza vaccine.

The chain has TRBV20-1 and TRBJ2-3; D not resolved. This CDR3 spans 14 amino acids. Trimming cost V 0 bases and J 0 bases, with 7 bases left between them. Germline values: CDR1 DFQATT, CDR2 SNEGSKA (reference sequence). The chain's CDR3 is CSARDTTSTDTQYF. Here the CDR3 DNA reads TGCAGTGCTAGAGACACCACTAGCACAGATACGCAGTATTTT.

This chain joins TRBV14 and TRBJ2-4; D gene unclear. V was shortened by 1 base and J by 0 bases, with 7 bases between the two germline ends. This CDR3 is built from 15 residues. Germline V gene sequence: CDR1 SGHDN, CDR2 FVKESK. This chain's CDR3 is CASSQGGIAKNIQYF. CDR3 nucleotides: TGTGCCAGCAGCCAAGGTGGAATAGCCAAAAACATTCAGTACTTC.

The gene calls are TRBV24-1 and TRBJ2-7; possibly TRBD2 for D (5 bases). With 6 bases removed from V and 7 bases from J, the gap between germline ends came to 18 bases. Germline V CDR1 and CDR2: KGHDR, SFDVKD. The CDR3 length is 14 residues. The CDR3 here is CATSQTNGRGEQYF. The DNA of the CDR3 is TGTGCCACCAGTCAGACTAATGGAAGAGGGGAGCAGTACTTC.

This clonotype has just a few counts. The chain employs TRBV3-1 and TRBJ2-3, with 9 bases matching TRBD2. This CDR3 has 15 residues. CDR1 is LGHDT and CDR2 is YNNKEL in the germline V gene (reference sequence). The V segment lost 5 bases and the J segment 5 bases; nucleotides outside the gene matches: 8. CDR3: CASSIWTSDLDTQYF. The CDR3 coding sequence is TGTGCCAGCAGCATATGGACTAGCGACTTAGATACGCAGTATTTT.

This clonotype turned up a few times. This chain joins TRBV7-9 and TRBJ1-5; possible D gene TRBD1, 6 bases. V lost 5 bases to trimming and J lost 3 bases, with 17 bases between them. CDR1 SEHNR and CDR2 FQNEAQ come from the germline V gene (reference sequence). The CDR3 extends over 16 amino acids. DNA of the CDR3: TGTGCCAGCAGCCTGGGGGGGGCTCTTGACAATCAGCCCCAGCATTTT. This codes for CASSLGGALDNQPQHF.

This clonotype was seen ten or more times. The rearrangement joins TRBV28 to TRBJ2-7; 9 bases fit TRBD1. CDR1 is MDHEN, CDR2 SYDVKM, per germline. The length of the CDR3 is 19 residues. V shed 6 bases and J 2 bases; nucleotides not matched to a gene: 20. The CDR3 region has the DNA TGTGCCAGCAGGCCCCCACCATTGAACAGGGGGCAGGACCCCTACGAGCAGTACTTC. As protein: CASRPPPLNRGQDPYEQYF. Looking up the rest from reference TRBV28 and TRBJ2-7 gives the full variable domain: DVKVTQSSRYLVKRTGEKVFLECVQDMDHENMFWYRQDPGLGLRLIYFSYDVKMKEKGDIPEGYSVSREKKERFSLILESASTNQTSMYLCASRPPPLNRGQDPYEQYFGPGTRLTVT.

J is TRBJ1-1 and V is TRBV20-1, with 8 positions matching TRBD1. Per germline, CDR1 DFQATT and CDR2 SNEGSKA (reference sequence). The CDR3 consists of 14 residues. V dropped 4 bases and J dropped 1; count of bases not matched to a gene: 5. The CDR3 sequence is CSAKSRGRNTEAFF. The CDR3 DNA follows: TGCAGTGCTAAATCCAGGGGGCGGAACACTGAAGCTTTCTTT.

This clonotype appeared many times. The rearrangement links TRBV5-1 to TRBJ1-3, with D maybe TRBD1 (5 bases). CDR3 size: 17 residues. CDR1 and CDR2 (germline): SGHRS, YFSETQ. The V end lost 3 bases, the J end lost 1 base, and 17 bases lay between the germline ends. The CDR3 coding sequence is TGCGCCAGCAGCTGGGCCTCAGGGAGACGATCTGGAAACACCATATATTTT. Translating gives CASSWASGRRSGNTIYF.

The table lists this clonotype with a few counts. The chain couples TRBV5-8 to TRBJ2-2; the D is unclear. CDR1 is SGHTS and CDR2 is YDEGEE in the germline V gene. The CDR3 loop spans 15 amino acids. Trimming pared 1 base from V and 5 bases from J, leaving 12 bases between. The CDR3 bases are TGTGCCAGCAGCTTGTATGGAGATCTAACCGGGGAGCTGTTTTTT. It is translated as CASSLYGDLTGELFF.

This clonotype was seen at least ten times. The chain employs TRBV7-7 and TRBJ2-1; D unresolved. The CDR3 is 13 amino acids. V gave up 1 base and J gave up 9 bases, with 10 bases separating them. Per germline, CDR1 SSHAT and CDR2 FNYEAQ (reference sequence). The DNA of the CDR3 is TGTGCCAGCAGCTTAGACTCGGACCTTGAGCAGTTCTTC. It specifies CASSLDSDLEQFF.

A note on this clonotype: This may stem from a read error, because a much larger clone lies one nucleotide away. V and J are TRBV27 and TRBJ2-2; possible D gene TRBD1, 6 bases. Germline CDR1 MNHEY, CDR2 SMNVEV (reference sequence). The CDR3 runs to 13 residues. V lost 6 bases to trimming and J lost 6 bases, with 11 bases between them. This CDR3 is CASRIRGAGELFF. In DNA form, the CDR3 reads TGTGCCAGCAGGATCAGGGGCGCCGGGGAGCTGTTTTTT.

The gene calls are TRBV6-1 and TRBJ2-3; the D call may be TRBD1 or TRBD2 (5 bases each). CDR1 is MNHNS, CDR2 SASEGT, per germline. The CDR3 has 16 amino acids. Trimming removed 6 bases at V and 3 bases at J, with 19 bases between. In DNA, the CDR3 is TGTGCCAGCAGGTGGGACGGGGTTGGCGGAACAGATACGCAGTATTTT. Translating gives CASRWDGVGGTDTQYF.

The chain carries TRBV4-1 and TRBJ1-5; 7 bases agree with TRBD1. With V trimmed by 4 bases and J by 8 bases, 8 bases remained unmatched. This CDR3 spans 14 amino acids. Germline loops: CDR1 MGHRA, CDR2 YSYEKL. Here the CDR3 DNA reads TGCGCCAGCAGCCGAGGAACAGGGGCCAAGCCCCAGCATTTT. It is translated as CASSRGTGAKPQHF.

The chain couples TRBV5-5 to TRBJ2-7, with 8 bases aligning to TRBD2. The CDR3 contains 14 residues. The ends lost 4 bases at V and 0 bases at J; junction bases unmatched: 3. Per the germline V gene, CDR1 is SGHKS and CDR2 is YYEKEE (reference sequence). The CDR3: CASSRGGDSYEQYF. CDR3 DNA: TGTGCCAGCAGCCGGGGGGGGGACTCCTACGAGCAGTACTTC. The full variable domain, with the rest looked up from reference TRBV5-5 and TRBJ2-7, is DAGVTQSPTHLIKTRGQQVTLRCSPISGHKSVSWYQQVLGQGPQFIFQYYEKEERGRGNFPDRFSARQFPNYSSELNVNALLLGDSALYLCASSRGGDSYEQYFGPGTRLTVT.

This chain connects TRBV6-2 or TRBV6-3 to TRBJ1-5; D unresolved. Trimming shortened V by 8 bases and J by 5 bases, and 10 bases separated the two germline ends. The CDR3 extends over 12 amino acids. Germline V CDR1 and CDR2: MNHEY, SVGEGT. Written as DNA, the CDR3 is TGTGCCAGCTGCGGTAAGGATCAGCCCCAGCATTTT. Its protein is CASCGKDQPQHF.

The rearrangement links TRBV28 to TRBJ2-3; possibly TRBD2 for D (5 bases). Deletions cut 3 bases from V and 3 bases from J, with 16 bases between. Germline CDR1 is MDHEN and CDR2 is SYDVKM. The CDR3 extends over 16 amino acids. In nucleotides, the CDR3 is TGTGCCAGCAGTTTCCGGGAAGTATTTAGGACAGATACGCAGTATTTT. This encodes CASSFREVFRTDTQYF.

This clonotype was seen a few times. The chain links TRBV5-1 to TRBJ2-1; weak D call: TRBD1 (5 bases). CDR1 is SGHRS, CDR2 YFSETQ, per germline. The CDR3 consists of 15 residues. The germline V and J ends were trimmed by 1 base and 5 bases, with 13 bases remaining between them. The CDR3 protein is CASSLTGFSHNEQFF. CDR3 nucleotides: TGCGCCAGCAGCTTGACAGGCTTCTCACACAATGAGCAGTTCTTC.

This rearrangement joins TRBV30 to TRBJ2-1; D gene ambiguous. Trimming left V 4 bases short and J 6 bases short, with 16 bases between. The CDR3 has 14 residues. Germline lookup yields CDR1 GTSNPN and CDR2 SVGIG (reference sequence). The CDR3 DNA reads as TGTGCCTGGAATTCTGGGCAGGTGCCCAATGAGCAGTTCTTC. Translation gives CAWNSGQVPNEQFF.

The chain joins TRBV7-6 to TRBJ2-1; the D call may be TRBD1 or TRBD2 (5 bases each). The germline V gene encodes CDR1 SGHVS and CDR2 FNYEAQ. CDR3 length: 15 amino acids. V gave up 3 bases and J gave up 4 bases, with 13 bases separating them. The CDR3: CASSLISGPYNEQFF. The CDR3 nucleotides are TGTGCCAGCAGCTTGATCTCGGGACCTTACAATGAGCAGTTCTTC.

The chain employs TRBV6-1 and TRBJ2-3, with a tentative D call TRBD2 (5 bases). V was trimmed by 8 bases and J by 1 base, leaving 10 bases between them. CDR3 length: 13 residues. Germline V gives CDR1 MNHNS, CDR2 SASEGT. The CDR3 DNA is TGTGCCAGCCGGGAACGGGGCACAGATACGCAGTATTTT. Translation gives CASRERGTDTQYF.